This T cell receptor beta chain was found in a study of CD8 T cells in ankylosing spondylitis. Using quantitative 5'-RACE with molecular barcodes, the authors made TCR beta libraries. From the 5' RACE reads, TCRdb called clonotypes with MiXCR, one entry per CDR3 protein. The sample carries 50,000 to 60,000 distinct CDR3 sequences, around 7.4% recorded once. Per the germline V gene, CDR1 is SGHVS and CDR2 is FNYEAQ. V lost 5 bases and J 0 bases, leaving 10 bases between the germline ends. This CDR3 spans 15 amino acids. This clonotype was observed at least ten times. Its antigen remains unidentified. Whole-study findings and limits: Disease-linked clones, CD8+, were relatively rare in peripheral blood. Matched synovial fluid from ankylosing spondylitis patients was reported to be enriched for disease-linked clones. A TCR beta motif of about eight highly homologous variants appeared characteristic of ankylosing spondylitis blood.

The receptor comes from a female donor with ankylosing spondylitis or in good health (not recorded which). Sequenced input: blood, either unsorted or a sorted T cell fraction (not recorded which). The chain is built from TRBV7-6 and TRBJ1-4; D is undetermined. CDR3 sequence reads: CASSLGPSTNEKLFF. CDR3 sequence (DNA): TGTGCCAGCAGCCTAGGGCCCTCAACTAATGAAAAACTGTTTTTT.